This T cell receptor beta chain was recorded in a study of CD8 T cells in ankylosing spondylitis. TCRdb fed the 5' RACE reads into MiXCR, producing one record per CDR3 protein. The sample carries hundreds of thousands of distinct CDR3 sequences, about 11% recorded once. On this clonotype: Its antigen is still unknown.

Study results and limitations: Clones linked to disease were reported to show significant enrichment in matched ankylosing spondylitis synovial fluid. A TCR beta motif of roughly eight highly homologous variants appeared characteristic of ankylosing spondylitis blood. Disease-linked clones bore a CD8+ phenotype, appearing relatively rarely in peripheral blood.

Trimming shortened V by 7 bases and J by 15 bases, and 28 bases separated the two germline ends. Germline V lookup: CDR1 SGHTA, CDR2 FQGNSA. The CDR3 covers 15 residues. This chain connects TRBV7-2 to TRBJ2-1; the D gene is possibly TRBD2 (5 bases). Sequences were obtained from blood, either unsorted or a sorted T cell fraction (not recorded which). This TCR came from a male donor with ankylosing spondylitis. CDR3 sequence (DNA): TGTGCCAGCAACTTGGCGTCACGGGGAAACCCCGGCCCGTTCTTC. Its translation: CASNLASRGNPGPFF.